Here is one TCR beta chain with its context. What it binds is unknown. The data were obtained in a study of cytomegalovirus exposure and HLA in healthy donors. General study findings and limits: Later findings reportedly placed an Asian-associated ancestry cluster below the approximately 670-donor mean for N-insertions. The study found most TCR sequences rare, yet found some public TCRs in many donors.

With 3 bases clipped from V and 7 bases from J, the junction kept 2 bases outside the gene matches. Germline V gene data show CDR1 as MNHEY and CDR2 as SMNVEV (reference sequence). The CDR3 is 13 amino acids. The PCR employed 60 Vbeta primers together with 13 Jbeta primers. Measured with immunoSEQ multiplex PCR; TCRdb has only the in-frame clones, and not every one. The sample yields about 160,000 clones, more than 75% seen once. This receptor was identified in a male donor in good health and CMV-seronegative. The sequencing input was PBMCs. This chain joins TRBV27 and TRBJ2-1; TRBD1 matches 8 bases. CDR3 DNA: TGTGCCAGCAGTTTTTACAGGGGGAATGAGCAGTTCTTC. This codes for CASSFYRGNEQFF.